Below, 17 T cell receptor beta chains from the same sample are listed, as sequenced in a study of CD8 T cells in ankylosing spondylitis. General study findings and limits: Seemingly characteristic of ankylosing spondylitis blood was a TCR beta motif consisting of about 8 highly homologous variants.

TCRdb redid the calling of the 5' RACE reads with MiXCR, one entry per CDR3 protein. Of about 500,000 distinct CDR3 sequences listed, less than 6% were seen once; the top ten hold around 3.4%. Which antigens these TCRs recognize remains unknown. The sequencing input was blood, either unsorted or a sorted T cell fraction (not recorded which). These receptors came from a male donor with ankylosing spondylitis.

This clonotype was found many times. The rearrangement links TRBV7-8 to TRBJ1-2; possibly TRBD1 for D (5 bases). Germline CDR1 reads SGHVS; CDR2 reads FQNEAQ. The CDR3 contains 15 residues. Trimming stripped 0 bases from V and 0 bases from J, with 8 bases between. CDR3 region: CASSLAPGTNYGYTF. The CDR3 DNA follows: TGTGCCAGCAGCTTAGCGCCAGGGACTAACTATGGCTACACCTTC. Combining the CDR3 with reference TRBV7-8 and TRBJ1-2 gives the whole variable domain GAGVSQSPRYKVAKRGQDVALRCDPISGHVSLFWYQQALGQGPEFLTYFQNEAQLDKSGLPSDRFFAERPEGSVSTLKIQRTQQEDSAVYLCASSLAPGTNYGYTFGSGTRLTVV.

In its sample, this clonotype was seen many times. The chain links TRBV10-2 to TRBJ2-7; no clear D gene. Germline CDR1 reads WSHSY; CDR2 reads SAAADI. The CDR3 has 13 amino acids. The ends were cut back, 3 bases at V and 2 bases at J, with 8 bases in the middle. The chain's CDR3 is CASSDFPPYEQYF. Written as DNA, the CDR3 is TGCGCCAGCAGTGACTTCCCTCCCTACGAGCAGTACTTC.

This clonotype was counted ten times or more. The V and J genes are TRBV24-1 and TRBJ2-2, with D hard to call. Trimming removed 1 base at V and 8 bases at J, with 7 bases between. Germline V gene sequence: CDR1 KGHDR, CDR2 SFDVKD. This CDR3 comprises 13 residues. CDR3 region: CATSDFVAGELFF. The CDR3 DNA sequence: TGTGCCACCAGTGATTTCGTAGCTGGGGAGCTGTTTTTT.

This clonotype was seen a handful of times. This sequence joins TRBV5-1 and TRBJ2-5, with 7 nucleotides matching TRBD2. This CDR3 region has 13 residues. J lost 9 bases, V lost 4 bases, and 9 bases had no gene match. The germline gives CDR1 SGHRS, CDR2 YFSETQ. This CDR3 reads CASSLRLAAPQYF. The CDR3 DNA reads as TGCGCCAGCAGCCTCCGACTAGCAGCCCCCCAGTACTTC.

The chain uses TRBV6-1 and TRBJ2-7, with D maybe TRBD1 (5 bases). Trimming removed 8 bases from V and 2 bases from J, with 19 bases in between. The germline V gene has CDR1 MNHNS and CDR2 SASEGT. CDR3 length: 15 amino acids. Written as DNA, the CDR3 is TGTGCCAGCCGTGGCCTTGACAGCCTTACCTACGAGCAGTACTTC. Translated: CASRGLDSLTYEQYF.

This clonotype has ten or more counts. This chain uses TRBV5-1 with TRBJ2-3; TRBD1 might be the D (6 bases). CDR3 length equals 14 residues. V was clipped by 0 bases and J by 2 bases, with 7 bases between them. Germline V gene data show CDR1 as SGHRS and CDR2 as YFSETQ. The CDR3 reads CASSLGQDTDTQYF. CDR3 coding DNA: TGCGCCAGCAGCTTGGGACAGGACACAGATACGCAGTATTTT.

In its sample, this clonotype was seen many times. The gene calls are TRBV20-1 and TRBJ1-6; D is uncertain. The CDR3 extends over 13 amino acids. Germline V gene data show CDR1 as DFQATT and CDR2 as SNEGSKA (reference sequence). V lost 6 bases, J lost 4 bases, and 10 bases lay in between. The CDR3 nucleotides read TGCAGTGCGAGCCGGGGATATAATTCACCCCTCCACTTT. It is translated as CSASRGYNSPLHF.

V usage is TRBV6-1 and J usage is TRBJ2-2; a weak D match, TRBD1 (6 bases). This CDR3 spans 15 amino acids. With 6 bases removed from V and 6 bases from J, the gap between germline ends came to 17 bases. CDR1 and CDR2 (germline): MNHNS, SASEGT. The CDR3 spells CASRTQQGDPGELFF. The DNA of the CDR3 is TGTGCCAGCAGGACTCAACAGGGTGATCCCGGGGAGCTGTTTTTT.

The CDR3 sequence: CSATLLAGRGGADTQYF. CDR3 nucleotides: TGCAGTGCCACCCTACTAGCGGGGAGAGGTGGCGCAGATACGCAGTATTTT. The chain is built from TRBV20-1 and TRBJ2-3; the match to TRBD2 covers 10 bases. V shed 6 bases, J shed 4 bases, and the junction held 16 bases outside the gene matches. From germline, CDR1 is DFQATT and CDR2 SNEGSKA (reference sequence). CDR3 length equals 17 residues.

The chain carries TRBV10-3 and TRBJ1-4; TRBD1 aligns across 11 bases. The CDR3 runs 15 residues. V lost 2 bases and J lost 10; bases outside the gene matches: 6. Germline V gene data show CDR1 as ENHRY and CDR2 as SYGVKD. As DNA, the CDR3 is TGTGCCATCAGTGAGGGACAGGGGGCGCGAGGAAAACTGTTTTTT. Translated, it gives CAISEGQGARGKLFF.

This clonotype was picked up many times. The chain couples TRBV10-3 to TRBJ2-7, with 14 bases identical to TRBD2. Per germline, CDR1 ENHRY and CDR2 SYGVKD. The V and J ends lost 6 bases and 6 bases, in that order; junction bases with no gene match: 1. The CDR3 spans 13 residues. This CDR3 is CAISGLAGGEQYF. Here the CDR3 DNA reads TGTGCCATCAGCGGACTAGCGGGAGGCGAGCAGTACTTC.

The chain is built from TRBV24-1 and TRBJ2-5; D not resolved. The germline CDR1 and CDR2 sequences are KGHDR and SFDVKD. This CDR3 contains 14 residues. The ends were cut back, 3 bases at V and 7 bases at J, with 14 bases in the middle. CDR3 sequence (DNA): TGTGCCACCAGTGATCCCGTGGGTCCGGGGACCCAGTACTTC. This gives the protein CATSDPVGPGTQYF.

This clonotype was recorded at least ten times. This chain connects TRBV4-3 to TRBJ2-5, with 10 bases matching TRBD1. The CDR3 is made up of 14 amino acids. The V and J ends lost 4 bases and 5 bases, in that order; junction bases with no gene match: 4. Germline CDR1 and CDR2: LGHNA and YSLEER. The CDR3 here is CASSPGQGWETQYF. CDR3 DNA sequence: TGCGCCAGCAGCCCGGGACAGGGGTGGGAGACCCAGTACTTC.

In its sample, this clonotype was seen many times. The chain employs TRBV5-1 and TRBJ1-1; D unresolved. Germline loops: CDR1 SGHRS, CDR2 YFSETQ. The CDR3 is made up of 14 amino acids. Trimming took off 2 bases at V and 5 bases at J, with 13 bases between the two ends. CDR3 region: CASSLKGGWTEAFF. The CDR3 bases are TGCGCCAGCAGCTTAAAGGGCGGGTGGACTGAAGCTTTCTTT. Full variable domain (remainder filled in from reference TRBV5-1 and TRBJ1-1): KAGVTQTPRYLIKTRGQQVTLSCSPISGHRSVSWYQQTPGQGLQFLFEYFSETQRNKGNFPGRFSGRQFSNSRSEMNVSTLELGDSALYLCASSLKGGWTEAFFGQGTRLTVV.

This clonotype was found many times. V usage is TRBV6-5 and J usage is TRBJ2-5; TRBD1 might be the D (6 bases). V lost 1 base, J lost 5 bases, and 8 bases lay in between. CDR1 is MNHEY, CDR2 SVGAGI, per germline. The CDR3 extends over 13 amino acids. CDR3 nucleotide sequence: TGTGCCAGCAGTTACTGGCAGGGGGAGACCCAGTACTTC. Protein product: CASSYWQGETQYF.

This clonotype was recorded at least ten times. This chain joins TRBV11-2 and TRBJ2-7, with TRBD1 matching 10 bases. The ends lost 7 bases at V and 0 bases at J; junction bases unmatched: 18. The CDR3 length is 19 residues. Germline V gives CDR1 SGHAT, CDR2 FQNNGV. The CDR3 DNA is TGTGCCAGCAACAAATCCTCCGGGACAGGGGCCAGGAACTCCTACGAGCAGTACTTC. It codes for CASNKSSGTGARNSYEQYF.

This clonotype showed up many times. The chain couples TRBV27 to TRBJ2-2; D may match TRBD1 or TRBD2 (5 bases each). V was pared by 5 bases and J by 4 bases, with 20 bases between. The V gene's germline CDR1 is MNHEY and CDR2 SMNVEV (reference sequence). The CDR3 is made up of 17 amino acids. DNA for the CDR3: TGTGCCAGCAGTCCCAAATGGGGGAGAAGGAGCACCGGGGAGCTGTTTTTT. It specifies CASSPKWGRRSTGELFF.